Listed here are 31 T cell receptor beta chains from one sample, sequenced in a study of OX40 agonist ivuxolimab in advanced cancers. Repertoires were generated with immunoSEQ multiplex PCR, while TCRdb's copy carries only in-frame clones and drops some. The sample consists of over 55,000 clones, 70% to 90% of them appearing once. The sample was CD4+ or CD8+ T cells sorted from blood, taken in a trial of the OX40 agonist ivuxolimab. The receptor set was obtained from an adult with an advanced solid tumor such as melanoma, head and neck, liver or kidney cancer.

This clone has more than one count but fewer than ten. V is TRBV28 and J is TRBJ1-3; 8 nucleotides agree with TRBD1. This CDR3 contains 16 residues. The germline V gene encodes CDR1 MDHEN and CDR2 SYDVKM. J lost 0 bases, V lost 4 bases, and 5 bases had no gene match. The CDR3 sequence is CASSSGQGHSGNTIYF. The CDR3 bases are TGTGCCAGCAGTTCAGGACAGGGACACTCTGGAAACACCATATATTTT.

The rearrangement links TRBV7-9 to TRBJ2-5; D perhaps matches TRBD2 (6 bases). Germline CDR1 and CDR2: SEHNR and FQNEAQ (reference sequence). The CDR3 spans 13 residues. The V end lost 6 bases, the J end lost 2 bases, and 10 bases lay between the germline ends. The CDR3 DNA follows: TGTGCCAGCAGGGACTACCTACAAGAGACCCAGTACTTC. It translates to CASRDYLQETQYF.

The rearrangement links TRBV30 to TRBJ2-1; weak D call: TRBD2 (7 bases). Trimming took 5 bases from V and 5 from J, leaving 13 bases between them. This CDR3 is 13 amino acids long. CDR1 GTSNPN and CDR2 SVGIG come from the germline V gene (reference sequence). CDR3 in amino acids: CAWGRGGDNEQFF. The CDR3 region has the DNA TGTGCCTGGGGCCGAGGGGGGGACAATGAGCAGTTCTTC.

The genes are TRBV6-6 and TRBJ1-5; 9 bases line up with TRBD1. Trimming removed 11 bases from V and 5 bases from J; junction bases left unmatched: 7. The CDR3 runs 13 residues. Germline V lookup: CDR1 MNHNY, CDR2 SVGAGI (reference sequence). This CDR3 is CAGRQGVDQPQHF. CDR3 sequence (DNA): TGTGCCGGCCGACAGGGGGTTGATCAGCCCCAGCATTTT.

The CDR3 nucleotides read TGTGCCACCAGCAGAGATAAGTTGGAGCTGTTTTTT. Its translation: CATSRDKLELFF. The V call is TRBV15, the J call TRBJ2-2, with D uncertain. The V and J ends lost 0 bases and 10 bases respectively, with 6 bases between them. This CDR3 is built from 12 residues. Germline CDR1 reads LNHNV; CDR2 reads YYDKDF (reference sequence).

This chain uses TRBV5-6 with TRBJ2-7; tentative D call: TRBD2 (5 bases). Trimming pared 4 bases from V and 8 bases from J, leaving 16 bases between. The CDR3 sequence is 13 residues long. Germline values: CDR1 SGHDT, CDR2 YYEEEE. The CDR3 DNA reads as TGTGCCAGCAGCCTTCTGCCCGGGAACAAGCAGTACTTC. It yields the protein CASSLLPGNKQYF.

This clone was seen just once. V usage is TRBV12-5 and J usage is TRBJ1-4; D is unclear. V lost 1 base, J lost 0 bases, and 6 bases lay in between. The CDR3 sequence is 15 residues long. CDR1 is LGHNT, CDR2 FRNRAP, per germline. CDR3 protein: CASGLGEATNEKLFF. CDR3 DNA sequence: TGTGCTAGTGGTTTGGGGGAAGCAACTAATGAAAAACTGTTTTTT.

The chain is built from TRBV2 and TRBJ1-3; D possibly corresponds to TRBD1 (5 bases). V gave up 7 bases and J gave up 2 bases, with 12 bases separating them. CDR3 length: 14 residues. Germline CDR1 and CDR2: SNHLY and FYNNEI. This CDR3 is CASKGDVAGNTIYF. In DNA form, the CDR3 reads TGTGCCAGCAAAGGGGACGTGGCTGGAAACACCATATATTTT.

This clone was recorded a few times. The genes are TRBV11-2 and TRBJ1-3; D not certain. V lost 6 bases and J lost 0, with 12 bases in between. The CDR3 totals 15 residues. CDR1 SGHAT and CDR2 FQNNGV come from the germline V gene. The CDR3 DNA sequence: TGTGCCAGCAGGTCAGGCGCGAGCTCTGGAAACACCATATATTTT. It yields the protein CASRSGASSGNTIYF.

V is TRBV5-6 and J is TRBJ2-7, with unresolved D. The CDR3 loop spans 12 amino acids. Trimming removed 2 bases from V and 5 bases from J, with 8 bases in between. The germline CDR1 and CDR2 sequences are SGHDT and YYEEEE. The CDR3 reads CASSFFGNEQYV. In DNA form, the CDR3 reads TGTGCCAGCAGCTTTTTTGGTAACGAGCAGTACGTC.

The CDR3 here is CASSKSGTRYETQYF. The CDR3 coding sequence is TGTGCCAGCAGTAAATCCGGGACTAGATATGAGACCCAGTACTTC. The chain joins TRBV28 to TRBJ2-5; 8 bases line up with TRBD2. J lost 5 bases, V lost 5 bases, and 10 bases had no gene match. The CDR3 has 15 amino acids. CDR1 and CDR2 (germline): MDHEN, SYDVKM.

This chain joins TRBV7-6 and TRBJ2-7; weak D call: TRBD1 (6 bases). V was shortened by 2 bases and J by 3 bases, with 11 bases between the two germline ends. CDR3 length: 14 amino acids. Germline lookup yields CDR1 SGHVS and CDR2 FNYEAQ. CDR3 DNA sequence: TGTGCCAGCAGCTTACTTCAGGGGAGCTACGAGCAGTACTTC. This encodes CASSLLQGSYEQYF.

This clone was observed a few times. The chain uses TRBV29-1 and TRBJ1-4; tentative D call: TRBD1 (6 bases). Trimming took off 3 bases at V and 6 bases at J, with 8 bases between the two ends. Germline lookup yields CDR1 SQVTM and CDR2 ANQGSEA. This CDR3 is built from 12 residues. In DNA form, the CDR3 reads TGCAGCGTTGAGGACAGAGATGAAAAACTGTTTTTT. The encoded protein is CSVEDRDEKLFF.

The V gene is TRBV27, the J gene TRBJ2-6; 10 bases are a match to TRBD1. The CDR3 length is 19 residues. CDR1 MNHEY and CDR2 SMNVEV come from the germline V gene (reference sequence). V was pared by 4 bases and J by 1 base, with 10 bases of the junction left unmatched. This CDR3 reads CASSSLRDRGFSGANVLTF. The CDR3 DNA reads TGTGCCAGCAGTTCCCTCCGGGACAGGGGATTTTCTGGGGCCAACGTCCTGACTTTC.

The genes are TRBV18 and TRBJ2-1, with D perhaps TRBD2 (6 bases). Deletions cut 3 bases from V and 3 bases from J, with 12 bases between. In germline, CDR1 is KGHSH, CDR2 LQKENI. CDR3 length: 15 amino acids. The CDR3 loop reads CASSPLAGSYNEQFF. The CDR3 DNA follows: TGTGCCAGCTCACCTTTGGCGGGGAGCTACAATGAGCAGTTCTTC. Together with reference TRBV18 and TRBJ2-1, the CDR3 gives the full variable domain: NAGVMQNPRHLVRRRGQEARLRCSPMKGHSHVYWYRQLPEEGLKFMVYLQKENIIDESGMPKERFSAEFPKEGPSILRIQQVVRGDSAAYFCASSPLAGSYNEQFFGPGTRLTVL.

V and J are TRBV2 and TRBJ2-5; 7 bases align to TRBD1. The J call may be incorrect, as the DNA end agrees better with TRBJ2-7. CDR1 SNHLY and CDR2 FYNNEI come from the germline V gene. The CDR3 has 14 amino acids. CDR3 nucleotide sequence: TGTGCCAGCATCCAAGACAGGGACTCCTACGAGCAGTACTTC. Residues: CASIQDRDSYEQYF.

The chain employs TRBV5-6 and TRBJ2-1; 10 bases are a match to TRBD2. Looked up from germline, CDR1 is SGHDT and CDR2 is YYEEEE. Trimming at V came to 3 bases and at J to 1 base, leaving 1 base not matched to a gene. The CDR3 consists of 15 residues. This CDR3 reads CASSSSGRSYNEQFF. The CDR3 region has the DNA TGTGCCAGCAGCTCTAGCGGGAGATCCTACAATGAGCAGTTCTTC.

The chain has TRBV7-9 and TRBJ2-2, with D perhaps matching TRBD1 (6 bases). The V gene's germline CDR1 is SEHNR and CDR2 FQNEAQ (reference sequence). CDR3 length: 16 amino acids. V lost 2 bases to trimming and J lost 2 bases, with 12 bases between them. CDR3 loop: CASSLSGRGNTGELFF. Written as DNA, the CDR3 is TGTGCCAGCAGCTTATCTGGCAGGGGAAACACCGGGGAGCTGTTTTTT.

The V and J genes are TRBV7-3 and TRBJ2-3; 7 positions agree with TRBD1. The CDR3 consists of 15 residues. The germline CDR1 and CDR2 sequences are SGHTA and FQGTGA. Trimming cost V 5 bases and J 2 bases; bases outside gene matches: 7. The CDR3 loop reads CASSPTGQITDTQYF. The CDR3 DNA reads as TGTGCCAGCAGCCCGACGGGACAGATCACAGATACGCAGTATTTT.

CDR3: CAGTQNYGYTF. In DNA form, the CDR3 reads TGTGCCGGTACACAAAACTATGGCTACACCTTC. The genes are TRBV6-1 and TRBJ1-2; D remains ambiguous. Trimming pared 11 bases from V and 2 bases from J, leaving 9 bases between. Per the germline V gene, CDR1 is MNHNS and CDR2 is SASEGT. The CDR3 has 11 amino acids.

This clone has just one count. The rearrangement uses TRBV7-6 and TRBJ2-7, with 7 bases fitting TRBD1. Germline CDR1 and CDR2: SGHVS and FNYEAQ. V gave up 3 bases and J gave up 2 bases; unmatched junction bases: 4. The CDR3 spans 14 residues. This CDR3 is CASSLTGQTYEQYF. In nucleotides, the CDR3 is TGTGCCAGCAGCTTGACGGGACAGACCTACGAGCAGTACTTC.

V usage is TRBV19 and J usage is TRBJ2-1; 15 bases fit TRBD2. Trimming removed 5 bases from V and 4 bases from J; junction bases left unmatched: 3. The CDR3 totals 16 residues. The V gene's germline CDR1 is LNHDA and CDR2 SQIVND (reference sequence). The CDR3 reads CASSRTSGGAYNEQFF. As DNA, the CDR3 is TGTGCCAGTAGTCGGACTAGCGGGGGGGCGTACAATGAGCAGTTCTTC.

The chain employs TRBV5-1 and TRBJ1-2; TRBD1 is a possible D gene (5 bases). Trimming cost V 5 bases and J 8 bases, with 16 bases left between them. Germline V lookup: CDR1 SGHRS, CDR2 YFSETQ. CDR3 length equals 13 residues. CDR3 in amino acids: CASRSGTDEGYTF. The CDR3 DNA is TGCGCCAGCAGATCAGGGACGGACGAGGGCTACACCTTC.

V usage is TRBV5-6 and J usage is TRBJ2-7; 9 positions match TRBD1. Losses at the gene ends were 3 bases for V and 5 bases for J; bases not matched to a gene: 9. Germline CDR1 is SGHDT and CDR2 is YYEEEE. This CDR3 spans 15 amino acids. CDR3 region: CASSWGDRAFHEQYV. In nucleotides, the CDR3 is TGTGCCAGCAGCTGGGGGGACAGGGCTTTCCACGAGCAGTACGTC.

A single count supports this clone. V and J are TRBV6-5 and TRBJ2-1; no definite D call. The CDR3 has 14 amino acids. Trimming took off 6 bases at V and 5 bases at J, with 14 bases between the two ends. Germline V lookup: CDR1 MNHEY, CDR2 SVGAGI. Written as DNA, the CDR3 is TGTGCCAGCAGAAAACCTGGTGGCGACAATGAGCAGTTCTTC. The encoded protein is CASRKPGGDNEQFF.

For the CDR3, the DNA is TGTGCCAGCAGCTTGAAAGGGACAGCCACTGAAGCTTTCTTT. This gives the protein CASSLKGTATEAFF. The V and J genes are TRBV5-5 and TRBJ1-1, with 7 positions matching TRBD1. Germline lookup yields CDR1 SGHKS and CDR2 YYEKEE (reference sequence). The CDR3 extends over 14 amino acids. J gave up 4 bases and V 1 base, and 4 bases lay outside the gene matches.

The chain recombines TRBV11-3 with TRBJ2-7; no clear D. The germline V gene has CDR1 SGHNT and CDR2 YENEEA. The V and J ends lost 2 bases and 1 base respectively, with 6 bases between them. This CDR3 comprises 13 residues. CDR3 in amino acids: CASSLSQSYEQYF. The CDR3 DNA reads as TGTGCCAGCAGCTTATCCCAATCCTACGAGCAGTACTTC.

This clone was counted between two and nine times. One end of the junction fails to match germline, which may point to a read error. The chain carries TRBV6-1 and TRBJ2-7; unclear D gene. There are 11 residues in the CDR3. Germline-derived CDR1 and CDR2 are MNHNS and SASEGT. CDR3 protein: CASSEAESRFF. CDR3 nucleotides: TGTGCCAGCAGTGAAGCGGAAAGTCGGTTCTTC.

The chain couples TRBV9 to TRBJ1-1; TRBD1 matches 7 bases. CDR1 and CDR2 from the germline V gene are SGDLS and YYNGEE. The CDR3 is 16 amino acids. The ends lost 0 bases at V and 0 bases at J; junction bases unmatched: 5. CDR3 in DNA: TGTGCCAGCAGCGTAGGCCTACAGGGGCTGAACACTGAAGCTTTCTTT. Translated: CASSVGLQGLNTEAFF.

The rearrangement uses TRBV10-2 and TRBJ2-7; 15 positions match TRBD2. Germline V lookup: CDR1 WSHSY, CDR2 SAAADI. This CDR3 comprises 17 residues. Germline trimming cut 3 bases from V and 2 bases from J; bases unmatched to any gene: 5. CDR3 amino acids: CASSDPRTSGGAYEQYV. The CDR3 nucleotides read TGCGCCAGCAGTGACCCCCGGACTAGCGGGGGGGCCTACGAGCAGTACGTC.

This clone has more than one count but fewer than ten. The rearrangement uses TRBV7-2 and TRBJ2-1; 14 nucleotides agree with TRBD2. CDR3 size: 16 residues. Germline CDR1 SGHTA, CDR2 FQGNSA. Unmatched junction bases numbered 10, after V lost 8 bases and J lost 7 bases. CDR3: CASDGSGTSGRNEQFF. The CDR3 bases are TGTGCCAGCGACGGGTCCGGGACTAGCGGGAGAAATGAGCAGTTCTTC.